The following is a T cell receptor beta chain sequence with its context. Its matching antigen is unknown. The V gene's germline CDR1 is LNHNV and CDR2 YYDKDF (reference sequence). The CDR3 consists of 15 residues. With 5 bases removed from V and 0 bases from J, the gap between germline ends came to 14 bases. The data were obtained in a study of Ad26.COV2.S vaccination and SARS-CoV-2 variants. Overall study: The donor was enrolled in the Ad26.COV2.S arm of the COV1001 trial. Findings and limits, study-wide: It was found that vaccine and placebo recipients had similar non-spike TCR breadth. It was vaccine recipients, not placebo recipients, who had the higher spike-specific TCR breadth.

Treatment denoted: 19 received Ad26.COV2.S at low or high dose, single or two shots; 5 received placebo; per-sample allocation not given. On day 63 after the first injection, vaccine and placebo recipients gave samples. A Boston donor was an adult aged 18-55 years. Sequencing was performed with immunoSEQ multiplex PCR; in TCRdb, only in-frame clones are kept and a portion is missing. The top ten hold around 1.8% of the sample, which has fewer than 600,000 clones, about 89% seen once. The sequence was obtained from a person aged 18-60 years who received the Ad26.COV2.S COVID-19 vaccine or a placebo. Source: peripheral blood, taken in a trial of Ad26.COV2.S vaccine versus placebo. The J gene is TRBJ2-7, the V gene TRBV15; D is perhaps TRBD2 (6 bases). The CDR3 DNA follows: TGTGCCACCAGCCGTGAAGGGACTGCCTCCTACGAGCAGTACTTC. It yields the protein CATSREGTASYEQYF.